These T cell receptor beta chains were read from a single sample in a study of PD-1 blockade in classical Hodgkin lymphoma. Assay: immunoSEQ multiplex PCR; the TCRdb copy retains only in-frame clones and omits some. The sample yields some 30,000 clones, 80% to 90% seen once. The sample was CD4+ T cells from blood, taken before the fourth cycle of nivolumab. The origin of the receptors is a human donor with classical Hodgkin lymphoma. The CDR3 runs from the conserved cysteine through the conserved F or W. Fields, in order: clone size, J gene, V gene, D gene, CDR3 protein, CDR3 DNA. D genes are given only for firm matches. Clone size is not always given. Where it is, it says once, few, many or a class for expanded clones.

abundance: NA
j_gene: TRBJ2-1
v_gene: TRBV19
d_gene: TRBD1
CDR3aa: CASSPGQGRNEQFF
CDR3nt: TGTGCCAGTAGTCCGGGACAGGGGCGAAATGAGCAGTTCTTC

abundance: NA
j_gene: TRBJ2-2
v_gene: TRBV7-6
d_gene: NA
CDR3aa: CASRRLGGNTGELFF
CDR3nt: TGTGCCAGCCGAAGGCTGGGGGGGAACACCGGGGAGCTGTTTTTT

abundance: once
j_gene: TRBJ2-2
v_gene: TRBV7-2
d_gene: TRBD1
CDR3aa: CASSSTGGDTGELFF
CDR3nt: TGTGCCAGCAGCTCCACAGGGGGAGACACCGGGGAGCTGTTTTTT

abundance: NA
j_gene: TRBJ2-7
v_gene: TRBV18
d_gene: TRBD1
CDR3aa: CATQASGTGHEQYF
CDR3nt: TGTGCCACCCAGGCTTCTGGGACAGGTCACGAGCAGTACTTC

abundance: NA
j_gene: TRBJ2-3
v_gene: TRBV7-2
d_gene: NA
CDR3aa: CASSFPLGPPPDTQYF
CDR3nt: TGTGCCAGCAGCTTTCCACTAGGCCCCCCCCCAGATACGCAGTATTTT

abundance: NA
j_gene: TRBJ1-1
v_gene: TRBV4-1
d_gene: NA
CDR3aa: CASSQETAKSTEAFF
CDR3nt: TGCGCCAGCAGCCAAGAGACAGCAAAGAGCACTGAAGCTTTCTTT

abundance: NA
j_gene: TRBJ2-5
v_gene: TRBV6-1
d_gene: TRBD2
CDR3aa: CASSVGLAGDQETQYF
CDR3nt: TGTGCCAGCAGTGTTGGACTAGCGGGGGACCAAGAGACCCAGTACTTC

abundance: NA
j_gene: TRBJ1-3
v_gene: TRBV4-1
d_gene: NA
CDR3aa: CASSQDQGNGNTIYF
CDR3nt: TGCGCCAGCAGCCAAGATCAGGGGAACGGAAACACCATATATTTT

abundance: NA
j_gene: TRBJ1-5
v_gene: TRBV5-4
d_gene: NA
CDR3aa: CASSLSRGSNQPQHF
CDR3nt: TGTGCCAGCAGCCTGTCCAGGGGTAGCAATCAGCCCCAGCATTTT

abundance: NA
j_gene: TRBJ2-7
v_gene: TRBV13
d_gene: NA
CDR3aa: CASSFRSYEQYF
CDR3nt: TGTGCCAGCAGCTTTCGGAGCTACGAGCAGTACTTC

abundance: NA
j_gene: TRBJ2-5
v_gene: TRBV30
d_gene: NA
CDR3aa: CAWSNTQAETQYF
CDR3nt: TGTGCCTGGAGTAACACCCAGGCGGAGACCCAGTACTTC

abundance: few
j_gene: TRBJ1-6
v_gene: TRBV30
d_gene: NA
CDR3aa: CASDRGGGSPLHF
CDR3nt: TGTGCCAGTGACCGGGGTGGTGGTTCACCCCTCCACTTT

abundance: NA
j_gene: TRBJ1-1
v_gene: TRBV29-1
d_gene: NA
CDR3aa: CSVDFLRLTEAFF
CDR3nt: TGCAGCGTTGATTTTCTGCGGTTGACTGAAGCTTTCTTT

abundance: NA
j_gene: TRBJ1-4
v_gene: TRBV4-3
d_gene: NA
CDR3aa: CASSQVIGGFPEKLFF
CDR3nt: TGCGCCAGCAGCCAAGTAATCGGGGGCTTTCCTGAAAAACTGTTTTTT

abundance: NA
j_gene: TRBJ2-5
v_gene: TRBV5-1
d_gene: TRBD1
CDR3aa: CASSLGGQGRSETQYF
CDR3nt: TGCGCCAGCAGCCTAGGGGGACAGGGGAGGTCTGAGACCCAGTACTTC

abundance: NA
j_gene: TRBJ2-3
v_gene: TRBV10-3
d_gene: NA
CDR3aa: CATTLRLPSTDTQYF
CDR3nt: TGTGCCACGACTTTGAGGCTTCCCAGCACAGATACGCAGTATTTT

abundance: NA
j_gene: TRBJ2-5
v_gene: TRBV23-1
d_gene: NA
CDR3aa: CASSHPESGNYEETQYF
CDR3nt: TGCGCCAGCAGTCATCCAGAGTCCGGCAACTATGAAGAGACCCAGTACTTC

abundance: NA
j_gene: TRBJ2-5
v_gene: TRBV5-4
d_gene: NA
CDR3aa: CAGGMGFAETQYF
CDR3nt: TGTGCCGGAGGGATGGGGTTCGCGGAGACCCAGTACTTC

abundance: few
j_gene: TRBJ1-1
v_gene: TRBV29-1
d_gene: NA
CDR3aa: CSVGGVNTEAFF
CDR3nt: TGCAGCGTTGGAGGGGTGAACACTGAAGCTTTCTTT

abundance: NA
j_gene: TRBJ1-4
v_gene: TRBV9
d_gene: NA
CDR3aa: CASSETGTANEKLFF
CDR3nt: TGTGCCAGCAGCGAGACCGGGACGGCTAATGAAAAACTGTTTTTT

abundance: NA
j_gene: TRBJ1-2
v_gene: TRBV6-6
d_gene: TRBD1
CDR3aa: CASSPRTGGAHGYTF
CDR3nt: TGTGCCAGCAGTCCCCGGACAGGGGGCGCACATGGCTACACCTTC

abundance: once
j_gene: TRBJ2-1
v_gene: TRBV4-2
d_gene: NA
CDR3aa: CASSQTGARVYNEQFF
CDR3nt: TGTGCCAGCAGCCAGACCGGAGCGCGAGTGTACAATGAGCAGTTCTTC

abundance: NA
j_gene: TRBJ2-7
v_gene: TRBV6-5
d_gene: NA
CDR3aa: CASSYLHFPPYEQYF
CDR3nt: TGTGCCAGCAGTTACCTACACTTCCCCCCCTACGAGCAGTACTTC

abundance: NA
j_gene: TRBJ2-7
v_gene: TRBV23-1
d_gene: NA
CDR3aa: CASSLDSCLYEQYF
CDR3nt: TGCGCCAGCAGTCTAGACAGTTGCCTCTACGAGCAGTACTTC

abundance: once
j_gene: TRBJ2-1
v_gene: TRBV6-1
d_gene: NA
CDR3aa: CASSESPLPGSIEQFF
CDR3nt: TGTGCCAGCAGTGAATCTCCCTTACCGGGGTCTATAGAGCAGTTCTTC

abundance: NA
j_gene: TRBJ1-5
v_gene: TRBV6-1
d_gene: NA
CDR3aa: CASIEGGYDQPQHF
CDR3nt: TGTGCCAGCATCGAGGGGGGATATGATCAGCCCCAGCATTTT

abundance: NA
j_gene: TRBJ2-1
v_gene: TRBV27
d_gene: NA
CDR3aa: CASSLSRVDEQFF
CDR3nt: TGTGCCAGCAGTTTATCCAGGGTAGATGAGCAGTTCTTC

abundance: NA
j_gene: TRBJ2-3
v_gene: TRBV7-2
d_gene: NA
CDR3aa: CASSVTDTQYF
CDR3nt: TGTGCCAGCAGCGTCACAGATACGCAGTATTTT

abundance: NA
j_gene: TRBJ2-5
v_gene: TRBV7-3
d_gene: NA
CDR3aa: CASSSQGGPIRETQYF
CDR3nt: TGTGCCAGCAGTTCTCAGGGGGGGCCTATACGGGAGACCCAGTACTTC

abundance: NA
j_gene: TRBJ1-5
v_gene: TRBV15
d_gene: NA
CDR3aa: CATSHPHTGPQHF
CDR3nt: TGTGCCACCAGCCATCCCCACACCGGGCCCCAGCATTTT

abundance: NA
j_gene: TRBJ1-2
v_gene: TRBV10-3
d_gene: NA
CDR3aa: CAIHSRGGALGGYTF
CDR3nt: TGTGCCATCCACTCAAGGGGAGGGGCCCTGGGTGGCTACACCTTC

abundance: few
j_gene: TRBJ1-2
v_gene: TRBV5-1
d_gene: TRBD1
CDR3aa: CASSSGGNSINYGYTF
CDR3nt: TGCGCCAGCAGCTCAGGGGGCAACAGCATAAACTATGGCTACACCTTC

abundance: NA
j_gene: TRBJ1-1
v_gene: TRBV5-1
d_gene: NA
CDR3aa: CASSLVPRANTEAFF
CDR3nt: TGCGCCAGCAGCTTGGTTCCCAGGGCCAACACTGAAGCTTTCTTT

abundance: NA
j_gene: TRBJ1-1
v_gene: TRBV7-2
d_gene: NA
CDR3aa: CASSLAFGVNTEAFF
CDR3nt: TGTGCCAGCAGCTTAGCGTTTGGGGTGAACACTGAAGCTTTCTTT

abundance: few
j_gene: TRBJ1-5
v_gene: TRBV7-9
d_gene: NA
CDR3aa: CASSLVGNQPQHF
CDR3nt: TGTGCCAGCAGCTTAGTAGGCAATCAGCCCCAGCATTTT

abundance: NA
j_gene: TRBJ2-1
v_gene: TRBV5-6
d_gene: TRBD2
CDR3aa: CASRRVSGGPSNEQFF
CDR3nt: TGTGCCAGCAGGCGAGTTAGCGGGGGCCCCTCTAATGAGCAGTTCTTC

abundance: NA
j_gene: TRBJ2-5
v_gene: TRBV7-6
d_gene: NA
CDR3aa: CASSQEGGGLETQYF
CDR3nt: TGTGCCAGCAGCCAGGAGGGGGGGGGCCTGGAGACCCAGTACTTC

abundance: NA
j_gene: TRBJ1-3
v_gene: TRBV7-9
d_gene: NA
CDR3aa: CASSVRANSGNTIYF
CDR3nt: TGTGCCAGCAGCGTCCGGGCCAACTCTGGAAACACCATATATTTT

abundance: NA
j_gene: TRBJ2-5
v_gene: TRBV7-9
d_gene: NA
CDR3aa: CASSFIAEGEQQYF
CDR3nt: TGTGCCAGCAGCTTTATTGCGGAAGGGGAGCAGCAGTACTTC

abundance: NA
j_gene: TRBJ1-2
v_gene: TRBV6-6
d_gene: TRBD1
CDR3aa: CASSSGQGGYGYTF
CDR3nt: TGTGCCAGCAGTTCCGGACAGGGCGGCTATGGCTACACCTTC

abundance: NA
j_gene: TRBJ1-1
v_gene: TRBV20-1
d_gene: NA
CDR3aa: CSADRATEAFF
CDR3nt: TGCAGTGCGGATAGAGCCACTGAAGCTTTCTTT

abundance: NA
j_gene: TRBJ1-1
v_gene: TRBV5-6
d_gene: TRBD1
CDR3aa: CASRPGTVLNTEAFF
CDR3nt: TGTGCCAGCAGACCCGGGACAGTATTGAACACTGAAGCTTTCTTT

abundance: once
j_gene: TRBJ1-4
v_gene: TRBV30
d_gene: TRBD1
CDR3aa: CAWAGTGSSNEKLFF
CDR3nt: TGTGCCTGGGCCGGGACAGGGTCGTCTAATGAAAAACTGTTTTTT

abundance: NA
j_gene: TRBJ1-5
v_gene: TRBV7-9
d_gene: TRBD1
CDR3aa: CASSTGQGERPQHF
CDR3nt: TGTGCCAGCAGCACTGGACAGGGGGAGAGGCCCCAGCATTTT

abundance: NA
j_gene: TRBJ2-7
v_gene: TRBV28
d_gene: NA
CDR3aa: CASSEGTGTSHEQYF
CDR3nt: TGTGCCAGCAGTGAGGGAACAGGGACTTCCCACGAGCAGTACTTC

abundance: NA
j_gene: TRBJ2-1
v_gene: TRBV5-1
d_gene: TRBD2
CDR3aa: CASSRGTSDNEQFF
CDR3nt: TGCGCCAGCAGCCGTGGGACTAGCGACAATGAGCAGTTCTTC

abundance: few
j_gene: TRBJ1-5
v_gene: TRBV2
d_gene: TRBD1
CDR3aa: CATRDSGTGQPQHF
CDR3nt: TGTGCCACCCGGGACAGCGGAACAGGACAGCCCCAGCATTTT

abundance: once
j_gene: TRBJ2-1
v_gene: TRBV29-1
d_gene: TRBD2
CDR3aa: CSVERRLAYNEQFF
CDR3nt: TGCAGCGTTGAACGAAGACTAGCTTACAATGAGCAGTTCTTC

abundance: NA
j_gene: TRBJ2-5
v_gene: TRBV28
d_gene: NA
CDR3aa: CASTSDQETQYF
CDR3nt: TGTGCCAGCACCTCGGACCAAGAGACCCAGTACTTC

abundance: NA
j_gene: TRBJ1-5
v_gene: TRBV5-6
d_gene: NA
CDR3aa: CASSLGQALFNQPQHF
CDR3nt: TGTGCCAGCAGCTTGGGACAGGCACTTTTCAATCAGCCCCAGCATTTT

abundance: NA
j_gene: TRBJ1-1
v_gene: TRBV7-8
d_gene: TRBD1
CDR3aa: CASSPGTGGSTEAFF
CDR3nt: TGTGCCAGCAGCCCCGGGACAGGGGGTAGCACTGAAGCTTTCTTT

abundance: NA
j_gene: TRBJ1-2
v_gene: TRBV2
d_gene: NA
CDR3aa: CASLRGSNYGYTF
CDR3nt: TGTGCCAGCCTCCGCGGCTCTAACTATGGCTACACCTTC

abundance: once
j_gene: TRBJ1-1
v_gene: TRBV6-6
d_gene: NA
CDR3aa: CASTPSGAEAFF
CDR3nt: TGTGCCAGCACCCCCTCGGGAGCCGAAGCTTTCTTT

abundance: NA
j_gene: TRBJ1-2
v_gene: TRBV6-1
d_gene: NA
CDR3aa: CASSEAPGETAGRGYTF
CDR3nt: TGTGCCAGCAGTGAAGCTCCTGGTGAGACAGCGGGAAGGGGCTACACCTTC

abundance: NA
j_gene: TRBJ1-5
v_gene: TRBV5-5
d_gene: NA
CDR3aa: CASSLEYRANQPQHF
CDR3nt: TGTGCCAGCAGCTTGGAATACAGAGCAAATCAGCCCCAGCATTTT

abundance: NA
j_gene: TRBJ2-2
v_gene: TRBV7-9
d_gene: TRBD1
CDR3aa: CASSPGTGTNTGELFF
CDR3nt: TGTGCCAGCAGCCCGGGGACAGGGACGAACACCGGGGAGCTGTTTTTT

abundance: NA
j_gene: TRBJ2-1
v_gene: TRBV19
d_gene: TRBD2
CDR3aa: CASSIAGAPYNEQFF
CDR3nt: TGTGCCAGTAGCATAGCGGGGGCACCGTACAATGAGCAGTTCTTC

abundance: NA
j_gene: TRBJ2-1
v_gene: TRBV10-3
d_gene: TRBD2
CDR3aa: CAIRLAGGHNEQFF
CDR3nt: TGTGCCATCAGGTTAGCGGGGGGACACAATGAGCAGTTCTTC

abundance: NA
j_gene: TRBJ1-5
v_gene: TRBV5-4
d_gene: NA
CDR3aa: CASSLDGYSNQPQHF
CDR3nt: TGTGCCAGCAGCTTGGACGGTTATAGCAATCAGCCCCAGCATTTT